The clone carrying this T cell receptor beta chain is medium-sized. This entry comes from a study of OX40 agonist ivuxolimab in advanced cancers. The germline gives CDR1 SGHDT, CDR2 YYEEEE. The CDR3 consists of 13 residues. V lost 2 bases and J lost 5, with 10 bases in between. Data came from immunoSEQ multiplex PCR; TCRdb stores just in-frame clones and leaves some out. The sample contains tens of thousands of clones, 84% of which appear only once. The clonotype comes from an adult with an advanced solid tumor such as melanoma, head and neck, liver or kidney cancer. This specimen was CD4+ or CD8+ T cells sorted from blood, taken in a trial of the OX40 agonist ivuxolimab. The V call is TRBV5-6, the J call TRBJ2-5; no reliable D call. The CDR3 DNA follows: TGTGCCAGCAGCTTTTGGGCCTTGGAGACCCAGTACTTC. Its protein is CASSFWALETQYF. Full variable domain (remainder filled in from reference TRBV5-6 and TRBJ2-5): DAGVTQSPTHLIKTRGQQVTLRCSPKSGHDTVSWYQQALGQGPQFIFQYYEEEERQRGNFPDRFSGHQFPNYSSELNVNALLLGDSALYLCASSFWALETQYFGPGTRLLVL.